Described below is a single T cell receptor (beta chain) sequence and its context. Its antigen is unknown. The data stem from a study of identical twins. General study findings and limits: With monozygotic twins, out-of-frame TCR alpha sharing exceeded what models estimated. There were fewer insertions in abundant cord blood beta clonotypes, but memory repertoires showed no such pattern. Weaker excess sharing between twins was seen in beta out-of-frame sequences.

TCRdb processed the 5' RACE reads anew with MiXCR; each CDR3 protein has one entry. The sample contains hundreds of thousands of distinct CDR3 sequences, 8.6% of which appear only once. Germline CDR1 LNHNV, CDR2 YYDKDF (reference sequence). This CDR3 has 15 residues. With 2 bases removed from V and 5 bases from J, the gap between germline ends came to 15 bases. These same records also appear under a second study, on yellow fever vaccine responses in identical twins. That report adds: The authors reported partly convergent, partly personalized vaccine responses in identical twins.

The chain is built from TRBV15 and TRBJ2-5; no clear D gene. The clonotype originates from a woman under 30 in good health. Input material: PBMCs. The CDR3 is CATSRTPGRRETQYF. The DNA of the CDR3 is TGTGCCACCAGCAGAACCCCCGGGCGCAGGGAGACCCAGTACTTC. The full variable domain, with the rest looked up from reference TRBV15 and TRBJ2-5, is DAMVIQNPRYQVTQFGKPVTLSCSQTLNHNVMYWYQQKSSQAPKLLFHYYDKDFNNEADTPDNFQSRRPNTSFCFLDIRSPGLGDTAMYLCATSRTPGRRETQYFGPGTRLLVL.